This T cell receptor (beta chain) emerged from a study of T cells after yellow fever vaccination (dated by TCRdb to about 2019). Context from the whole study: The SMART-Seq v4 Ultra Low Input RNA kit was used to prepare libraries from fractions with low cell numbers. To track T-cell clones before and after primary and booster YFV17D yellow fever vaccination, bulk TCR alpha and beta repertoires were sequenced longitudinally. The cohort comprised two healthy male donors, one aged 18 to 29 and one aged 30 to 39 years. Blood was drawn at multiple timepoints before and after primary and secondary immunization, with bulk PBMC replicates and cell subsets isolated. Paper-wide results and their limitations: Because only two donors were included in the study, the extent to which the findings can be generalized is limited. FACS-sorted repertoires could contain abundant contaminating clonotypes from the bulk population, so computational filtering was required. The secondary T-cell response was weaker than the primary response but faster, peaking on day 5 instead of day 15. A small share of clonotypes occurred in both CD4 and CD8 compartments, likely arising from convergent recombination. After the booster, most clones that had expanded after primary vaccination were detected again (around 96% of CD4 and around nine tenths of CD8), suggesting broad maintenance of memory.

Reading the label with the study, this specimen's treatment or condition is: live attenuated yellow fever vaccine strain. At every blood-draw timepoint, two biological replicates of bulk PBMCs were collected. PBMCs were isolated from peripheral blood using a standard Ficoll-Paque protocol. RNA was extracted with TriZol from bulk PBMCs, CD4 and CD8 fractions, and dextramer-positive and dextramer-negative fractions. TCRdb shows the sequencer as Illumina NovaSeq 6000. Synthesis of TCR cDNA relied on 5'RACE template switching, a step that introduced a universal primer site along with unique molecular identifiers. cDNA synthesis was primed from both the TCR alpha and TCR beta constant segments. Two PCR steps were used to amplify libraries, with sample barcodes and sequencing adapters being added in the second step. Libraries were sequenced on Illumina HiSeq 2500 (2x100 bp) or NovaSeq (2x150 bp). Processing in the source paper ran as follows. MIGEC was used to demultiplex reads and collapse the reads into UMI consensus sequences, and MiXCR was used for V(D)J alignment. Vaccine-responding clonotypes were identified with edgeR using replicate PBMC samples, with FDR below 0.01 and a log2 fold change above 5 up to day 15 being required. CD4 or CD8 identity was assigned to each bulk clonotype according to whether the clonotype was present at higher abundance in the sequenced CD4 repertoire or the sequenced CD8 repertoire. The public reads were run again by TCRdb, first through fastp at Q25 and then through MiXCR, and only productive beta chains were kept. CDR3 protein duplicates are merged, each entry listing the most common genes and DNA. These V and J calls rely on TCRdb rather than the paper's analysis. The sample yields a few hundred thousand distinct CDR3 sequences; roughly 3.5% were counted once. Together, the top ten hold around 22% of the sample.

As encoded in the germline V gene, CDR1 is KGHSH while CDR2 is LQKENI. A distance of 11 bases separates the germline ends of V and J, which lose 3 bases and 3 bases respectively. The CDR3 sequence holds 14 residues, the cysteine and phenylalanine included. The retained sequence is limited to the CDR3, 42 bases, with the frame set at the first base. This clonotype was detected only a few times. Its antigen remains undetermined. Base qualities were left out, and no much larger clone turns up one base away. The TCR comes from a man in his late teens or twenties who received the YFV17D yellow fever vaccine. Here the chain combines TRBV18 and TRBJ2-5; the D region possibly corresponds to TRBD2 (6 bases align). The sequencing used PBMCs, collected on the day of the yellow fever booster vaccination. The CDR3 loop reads CASSPMTGEETQYF. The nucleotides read TGTGCCAGCTCACCGATGACGGGGGAAGAGACCCAGTACTTC.